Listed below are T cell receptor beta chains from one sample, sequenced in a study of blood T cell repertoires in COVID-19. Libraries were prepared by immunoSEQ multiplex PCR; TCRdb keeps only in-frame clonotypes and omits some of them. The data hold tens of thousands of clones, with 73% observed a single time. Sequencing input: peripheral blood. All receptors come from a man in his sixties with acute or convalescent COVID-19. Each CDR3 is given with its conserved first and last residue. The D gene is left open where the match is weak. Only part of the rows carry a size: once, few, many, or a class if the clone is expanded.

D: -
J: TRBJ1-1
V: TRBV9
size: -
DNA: TGTGCCAGCAGCCTCTCAGTGAACACTGAAGCTTTCTTT
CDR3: CASSLSVNTEAFF

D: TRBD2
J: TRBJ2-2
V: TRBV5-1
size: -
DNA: TGCGCCAGCAGCGTCGGCGGGGGGACGACCGGGGAGCTGTTTTTT
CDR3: CASSVGGGTTGELFF

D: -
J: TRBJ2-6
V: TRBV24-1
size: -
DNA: TGTGCCACCAGTCCCCCCAGGTGGGCCAACGTCCTGACTTTC
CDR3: CATSPPRWANVLTF

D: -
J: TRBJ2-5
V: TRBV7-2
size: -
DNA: TGTGCCAGCAGCTCGTGGTCGAGAGAGACCCAGTACTTC
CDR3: CASSSWSRETQYF

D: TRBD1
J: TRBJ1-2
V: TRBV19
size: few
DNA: TGTGCCAGTAGTACCTGGGACAGGTCTTATGGCTACACCTTC
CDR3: CASSTWDRSYGYTF

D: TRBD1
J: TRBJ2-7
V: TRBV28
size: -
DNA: TGTGCCAGCAGCGTCCCGGGACAGGGGTATCACGAGCAGTACTTC
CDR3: CASSVPGQGYHEQYF

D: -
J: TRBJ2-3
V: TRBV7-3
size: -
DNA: TGTGCCAGCAGCTCCGTTAAGGGGGAGAAAGATACGCAGTATTTT
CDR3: CASSSVKGEKDTQYF

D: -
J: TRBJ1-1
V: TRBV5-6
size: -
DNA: TGTGCCAGCAGCTATCAGGGTTTTAACACTGAAGCTTTCTTT
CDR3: CASSYQGFNTEAFF

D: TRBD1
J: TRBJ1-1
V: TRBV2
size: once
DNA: TGTGCCAGCAGTAGGACAGGGAGAGAGATGAACACTGAAGCTTTCTTT
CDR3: CASSRTGREMNTEAFF

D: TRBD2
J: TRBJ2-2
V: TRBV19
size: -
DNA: TGTGCCAGTAGTATAGCCCTAGCGGAGAACACCGGGGAGCTGTTTTTT
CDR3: CASSIALAENTGELFF

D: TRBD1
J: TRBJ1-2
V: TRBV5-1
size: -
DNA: TGCGCCAGCAGGTATAATCCCGGGACAGATAACTATGGCTACACCTTC
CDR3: CASRYNPGTDNYGYTF

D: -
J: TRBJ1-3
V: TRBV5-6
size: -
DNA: TGTGCCAGCAGCTTGGTGGGGGCCGGAAACACCATATATTTT
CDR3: CASSLVGAGNTIYF

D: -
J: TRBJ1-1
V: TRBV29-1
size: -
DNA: TGCAGCGTTGAGCTGACTATAAGGACTGAAGCTTTCTTT
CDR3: CSVELTIRTEAFF

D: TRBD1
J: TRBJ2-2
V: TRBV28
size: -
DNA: TGTGCCAGCAGAGGGAGGGACAGGGGGGAAACCGGGGAGCTGTTTTTT
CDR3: CASRGRDRGETGELFF

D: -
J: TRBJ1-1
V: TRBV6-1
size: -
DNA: TGTGCCAGCAGTGAAGCCAGGTTTGAAGCTTTCTTT
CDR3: CASSEARFEAFF

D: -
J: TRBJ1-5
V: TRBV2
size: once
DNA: TGTGCCAGCAGAAAAGGCTCAGGGGCGAAGGGAAATCAGCCCCAGCATTTT
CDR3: CASRKGSGAKGNQPQHF

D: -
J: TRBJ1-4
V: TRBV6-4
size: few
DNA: TGTGCCAGTGCGGAGGGGCGAGGTGAAAAACTGTTTTTT
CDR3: CASAEGRGEKLFF

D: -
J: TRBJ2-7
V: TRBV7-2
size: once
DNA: TGTGCCAGCGCCGGGAGCAGCTCCTACGAGCAGTACTTC
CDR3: CASAGSSSYEQYF

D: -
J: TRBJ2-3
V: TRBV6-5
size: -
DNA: TGTGCCAGCAGTACCGACAGGGGAGGGCCAGATACGCAGTATTTT
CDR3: CASSTDRGGPDTQYF

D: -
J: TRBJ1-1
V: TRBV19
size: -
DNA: TGTGCCAGTAGTATAAGCCGGGAGGGATCGACTGAAGCTTTCTTT
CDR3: CASSISREGSTEAFF

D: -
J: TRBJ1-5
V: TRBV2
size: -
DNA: TGTGCCAGCAGTCCGGACAGAAATGGCAATCAGCCCCAGCATTTT
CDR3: CASSPDRNGNQPQHF

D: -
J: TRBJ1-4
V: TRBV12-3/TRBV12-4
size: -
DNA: TGTGCCAGCAGTTTAATAGAAAAACTGTTTTTT
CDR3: CASSLIEKLFF

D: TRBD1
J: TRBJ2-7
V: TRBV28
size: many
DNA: TGTGCCAGCCGACGGACAGGGGGCGAACTCTACGAGCAGTACTTC
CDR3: CASRRTGGELYEQYF

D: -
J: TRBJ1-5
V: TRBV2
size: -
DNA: TGTGCCAGCAGTGTGAGGAAAGGGACACTTAGCAATCAGCCCCAGCATTTT
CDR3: CASSVRKGTLSNQPQHF

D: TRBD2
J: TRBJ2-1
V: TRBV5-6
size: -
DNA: TGTGCCAGCAGCCCCGGGGGGAGCGGGAGTGATGAGCAGTTCTTC
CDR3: CASSPGGSGSDEQFF

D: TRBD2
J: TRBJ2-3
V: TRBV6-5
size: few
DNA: TGTGCCAGCAGCCTCGGGGGGGGTACGCAGTATTTT
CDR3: CASSLGGGTQYF

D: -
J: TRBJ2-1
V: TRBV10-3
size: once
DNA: TGTGCCATCACCGGACATGAGGCGAGCTCCTACAATGAGCAGTTCTTC
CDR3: CAITGHEASSYNEQFF

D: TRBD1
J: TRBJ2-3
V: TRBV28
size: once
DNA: TGTGCCAGCAGACTGGACAGGGGGAATACGCAGTATTTT
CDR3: CASRLDRGNTQYF

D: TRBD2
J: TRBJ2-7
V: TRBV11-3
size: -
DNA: TGTGCCAGCAGCTTTAGCGGGAACCCCTCGGTCGAGCAGTACTTC
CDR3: CASSFSGNPSVEQYF

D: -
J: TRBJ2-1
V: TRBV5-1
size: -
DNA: TGCGCCAGCAGCTTTTCGCGCAATGAGCAGTTCTTC
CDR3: CASSFSRNEQFF

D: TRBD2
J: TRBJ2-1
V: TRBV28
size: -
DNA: TGTGCCAGCAGAAGCACTAGCGGAAGCACCCAGTTCTTC
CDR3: CASRSTSGSTQFF

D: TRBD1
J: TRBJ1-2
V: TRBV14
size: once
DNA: TGTGCCAGCAGCCAAGTGAGGGGGCCGCGGGGCTACACCTTC
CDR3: CASSQVRGPRGYTF

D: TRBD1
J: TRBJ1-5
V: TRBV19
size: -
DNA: TGTGCCAGTCGAACTAGGGAGACAGGGAGTGTGCCCCAGCATTTT
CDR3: CASRTRETGSVPQHF